The 13 T cell receptor beta chains in this list originate from one sample, sequenced in a study of T cell repertoires in cytomegalovirus infection. For these receptors, no antigen is known. TCRdb ran MiXCR on the reads and lists one entry per CDR3 protein. The sample carries about 100,000 distinct CDR3 sequences, approximately 32% recorded once. The material was CD8+ T cells from cultured PBMCs, obtained from culture after CMV antigen stimulation. The origin of the receptors is a human donor in good health (CMV status not recorded). Some clones in this sample may be carry-over from other donors' samples.

The rearrangement uses TRBV6-6 and TRBJ1-1; D call uncertain. The CDR3 runs 14 residues. Germline assignment: CDR1 MNHNY and CDR2 SVGAGI (reference sequence). The V gene lost 7 bases and the J gene lost 1 base, with 13 bases spanning the gap. The CDR3 nucleotides read TGTGCCAGCACCAGCGTGGGGAGGAACACTGAAGCTTTCTTT. This translates into CASTSVGRNTEAFF.

CDR3 nucleotide sequence: TGCGCCAGCAGCCAAGATCATTACGGCCTCTACGAGCAGTACTTC. Its translation: CASSQDHYGLYEQYF. The J gene is TRBJ2-7, the V gene TRBV4-1; D unclear. The CDR3 is 15 amino acids. The germline CDR1 and CDR2 sequences are MGHRA and YSYEKL. V was clipped by 0 bases and J by 3 bases, with 12 bases between them.

This clonotype was seen a few times. The chain employs TRBV27 and TRBJ1-2; tentative D call: TRBD1 (6 bases). This CDR3 is 13 amino acids long. The V end was cut by 8 bases, the J end by 5 bases, with 15 bases between. CDR1 and CDR2 (germline): MNHEY, SMNVEV (reference sequence). CDR3 in amino acids: CASGDRRVYGYTF. The CDR3 DNA is TGTGCCAGCGGTGACAGGAGAGTTTATGGCTACACCTTC.

This clonotype came up a few times. This sequence joins TRBV7-2 and TRBJ2-5; D remains unclear. V was cut by 4 bases and J by 4 bases, with 13 bases left in between. This CDR3 comprises 14 residues. Germline V gives CDR1 SGHTA, CDR2 FQGNSA. The CDR3 reads CASSSEPLSETQYF. In DNA form, the CDR3 reads TGTGCCAGCAGCTCCGAGCCCCTATCAGAGACCCAGTACTTC.

This clonotype showed up just a few times. V is TRBV7-9 and J is TRBJ2-1; 10 bases agree with TRBD2. This CDR3 contains 16 residues. Germline loops: CDR1 SEHNR, CDR2 FQNEAQ (reference sequence). Losses at the gene ends were 5 bases for V and 8 bases for J; bases not matched to a gene: 12. This chain's CDR3 is CASSLGTSGDIDEQFF. CDR3 coding DNA: TGTGCCAGCAGCCTCGGTACTAGCGGGGATATCGATGAGCAGTTCTTC.

The chain joins TRBV19 to TRBJ2-3; TRBD2 is a possible D gene (5 bases). V was trimmed by 10 bases and J by 1 base, leaving 15 bases between them. Germline loops: CDR1 LNHDA, CDR2 SQIVND (reference sequence). This CDR3 is 14 amino acids long. In DNA form, the CDR3 reads TGTGCCACCACCGCGGTGGGAGGCACAGATACGCAGTATTTT. It codes for CATTAVGGTDTQYF. Full variable domain (missing parts from reference TRBV19 and TRBJ2-3): DGGITQSPKYLFRKEGQNVTLSCEQNLNHDAMYWYRQDPGQGLRLIYYSQIVNDFQKGDIAEGYSVSREKKESFPLTVTSAQKNPTAFYLCATTAVGGTDTQYFGPGTRLTVL.

This clonotype was detected many times. V is TRBV20-1 and J is TRBJ2-1, with unresolved D. This CDR3 comprises 13 residues. The V gene's germline CDR1 is DFQATT and CDR2 SNEGSKA (reference sequence). V was cut by 6 bases and J by 3 bases, with 12 bases left in between. CDR3 loop: CSARLLNYNEQFF. For the CDR3, the DNA is TGCAGTGCCAGGCTACTAAACTACAATGAGCAGTTCTTC.

The chain couples TRBV14 to TRBJ2-1; 9 nucleotides line up with TRBD2. Trimming removed 1 base from V and 1 base from J; junction bases left unmatched: 5. The V gene's germline CDR1 is SGHDN and CDR2 FVKESK. This CDR3 comprises 17 residues. The CDR3 protein is CASSQGVAGVSYNEQFF. The CDR3 nucleotides read TGTGCCAGCAGCCAAGGGGTAGCGGGGGTTTCCTACAATGAGCAGTTCTTC.

The rearrangement joins TRBV6-6 to TRBJ1-2, with 12 bases aligning to TRBD1. This CDR3 has 16 amino acids. The V and J ends lost 5 bases and 6 bases, in that order; junction bases with no gene match: 10. The V gene's germline CDR1 is MNHNY and CDR2 SVGAGI (reference sequence). CDR3: CASSNLLGQGAHGYTF. The CDR3 DNA reads as TGTGCCAGCAGTAACCTACTGGGACAGGGGGCGCATGGCTACACCTTC.

This clonotype was detected a few times. V is TRBV5-4 and J is TRBJ2-3; D is possibly TRBD1 (5 bases). This CDR3 comprises 12 residues. Germline V gene lookup returns CDR1 SGHNT and CDR2 YYREEE (reference sequence). V shed 0 bases and J shed 6 bases, with 5 bases lying between them. CDR3 sequence (DNA): TGTGCCAGCAGCTTGGAGGGGGATACGCAGTATTTT. As protein: CASSLEGDTQYF. The whole variable domain, remainder taken from reference TRBV5-4 and TRBJ2-3, is ETGVTQSPTHLIKTRGQQVTLRCSSQSGHNTVSWYQQALGQGPQFIFQYYREEENGRGNFPPRFSGLQFPNYSSELNVNALELDDSALYLCASSLEGDTQYFGPGTRLTVL.

V and J are TRBV4-1 and TRBJ2-3, with TRBD1 as a possible D gene (5 bases). Germline CDR1 is MGHRA and CDR2 is YSYEKL. Trimming stripped 9 bases from V and 1 base from J, with 17 bases between. The CDR3 runs 15 residues. The chain's CDR3 is CASSSFGARTDTQYF. DNA for the CDR3: TGCGCCAGTTCTTCCTTTGGGGCTCGCACAGATACGCAGTATTTT.

This clonotype was seen a few times. The V and J genes are TRBV12-3 or TRBV12-4 and TRBJ1-2; D is unresolved. The V end was cut by 5 bases, the J end by 2 bases, with 9 bases between. This CDR3 has 13 amino acids. The CDR3: CASSRTPNYGYTF. Written as DNA, the CDR3 is TGTGCCAGCAGTCGAACTCCCAACTATGGCTACACCTTC.

This clonotype came up a few times. The gene calls are TRBV7-9 and TRBJ1-2, with D perhaps matching TRBD1 (6 bases). Germline CDR1 SEHNR, CDR2 FQNEAQ (reference sequence). CDR3 size: 12 residues. V shed 1 base and J shed 8 bases, with 8 bases lying between them. The CDR3 sequence is CASSLEGDGYTF. DNA for the CDR3: TGTGCCAGCAGCTTAGAGGGGGACGGCTACACCTTC.